This record looks at one T cell receptor beta chain sequence and its context. The antigen is undetermined. The data derive from a study of T cells expressing NK-cell markers. General study findings and limits: In several donors, these clonotypes also led the CD3+CD56-NKG2C+ fraction.

Germline V gene sequence: CDR1 SGDLS, CDR2 YYNGEE. CDR3 length: 15 residues. UMI-tagged 5'RACE template switching yielded the TCR beta cDNA. TCRdb re-called the 5' RACE reads; one entry per CDR3 protein, DNA not given. Its clone listing holds about 430,000 distinct CDR3 sequences. Sequenced: blood T cells: a sorted CD56 or NKG2C T cell subset, CD4+ or CD8+ T cells, or bulk PBMC T cells (not recorded which). The gene calls are TRBV9 and TRBJ2-1; the TRBD2 assignment by TCRdb is unverifiable without DNA. The receptor was derived from a woman between 45 and 65 years old in good health. This CDR3 is CASSVVTGGPYEQFF. Looking up the rest from reference TRBV9 and TRBJ2-1 gives the full variable domain: DSGVTQTPKHLITATGQRVTLRCSPRSGDLSVYWYQQSLDQGLQFLIQYYNGEERAKGNILERFSAQQFPDLHSELNLSSLELGDSALYFCASSVVTGGPYEQFFGPGTRLTVL.